The text below deals with one T cell receptor beta chain. One end of the junction is discordant with germline, which a read error may explain. Germline V gene data show CDR1 as KGHDR and CDR2 as SFDVKD. This CDR3 comprises 14 residues. The data stem from a study of blood T cells in healthy people across ages. Primed by a sample-barcoded 5' primer and a J-beta primer mix, a second PCR proceeded for about 6 to 11 cycles. TCRdb recomputed calls from the 5' RACE reads with MiXCR, one row per CDR3 protein. Of 1.5 million to 2 million distinct CDR3 sequences listed, more than 35% were seen once; the top ten hold approximately 22%. The sample providers were healthy Caucasian people from Russia, aged roughly 6 to 90.

The sequence was obtained from a human donor in good health. Sequenced material: blood. The chain joins TRBV24-1 to TRBJ2-3; D is unresolved. The CDR3 sequence: CTTKGGPPGDTQYF. The CDR3 nucleotides read TGTACCACCAAGGGCGGTCCACCCGGGGATACGCAGTATTTT.